This passage covers 18 T cell receptor beta chains from one sample sequenced in a study of early T cells in non-severe SARS-CoV-2 infection. TCRdb analysed the 5' RACE reads with MiXCR anew, one entry per CDR3 protein. This table holds some 62,000 distinct CDR3 sequences, approximately 10% found once. Sample: whole blood. These receptors were collected from an adult who was a healthcare worker with PCR-confirmed SARS-CoV-2 infection or an uninfected control (not recorded which).

This clonotype has a handful of counts. The J gene is TRBJ1-1, the V gene TRBV5-4, with unresolved D. V lost 4 bases to trimming and J lost 2 bases, with 6 bases between them. The CDR3 sequence is 12 residues long. Per germline, CDR1 SGHNT and CDR2 YYREEE (reference sequence). For the CDR3, the DNA is TGTGCCAGCAGCGATGTAAACACTGAAGCTTTCTTT. Residues: CASSDVNTEAFF.

This clonotype was found a few times. The V call is TRBV20-1, the J call TRBJ2-5; TRBD2 agrees at 13 bases. Germline CDR1 DFQATT, CDR2 SNEGSKA (reference sequence). There are 15 residues in the CDR3. V shed 6 bases, J shed 2 bases, and the junction held 6 bases outside the gene matches. As DNA, the CDR3 is TGCAGTGCCCCGACTAGCGGGGGGACACAAGAGACCCAGTACTTC. Translated, it gives CSAPTSGGTQETQYF.

This clonotype has ten or more counts. V and J are TRBV5-1 and TRBJ2-2, with D maybe TRBD1 (5 bases). CDR1 is SGHRS, CDR2 YFSETQ, per germline. Trimming shortened V by 2 bases and J by 6 bases, and 11 bases separated the two germline ends. The CDR3 contains 14 residues. The CDR3 sequence is CASSFQGRAGELFF. DNA of the CDR3: TGCGCCAGCAGCTTCCAGGGTCGCGCCGGGGAGCTGTTTTTT.

This clonotype was seen only a few times. V is TRBV18 and J is TRBJ1-6; TRBD1 matches 11 bases. This CDR3 comprises 15 residues. Germline CDR1 is KGHSH and CDR2 is LQKENI. J gave up 5 bases and V 6 bases, and 3 bases lay outside the gene matches. Written as DNA, the CDR3 is TGTGCCAGCTCCCTGGACAGGGGGCATAATTCACCCCTCCACTTT. Amino acids: CASSLDRGHNSPLHF. The entire variable domain, with the rest obtained from reference TRBV18 and TRBJ1-6, is as follows: NAGVMQNPRHLVRRRGQEARLRCSPMKGHSHVYWYRQLPEEGLKFMVYLQKENIIDESGMPKERFSAEFPKEGPSILRIQQVVRGDSAAYFCASSLDRGHNSPLHFGNGTRLTVT.

In its sample, this clonotype was seen a few times. This chain joins TRBV14 and TRBJ2-4; a possible D gene is TRBD1 (5 bases). From germline, CDR1 is SGHDN and CDR2 FVKESK. The V end lost 4 bases, the J end lost 6 bases, and 7 bases lay between the germline ends. This CDR3 has 12 amino acids. Written as DNA, the CDR3 is TGTGCCAGCAGCCCCGACAGAAACATTCAGTACTTC. Translated: CASSPDRNIQYF.

The chain is built from TRBV30 and TRBJ1-3; no clear D. Trimming stripped 5 bases from V and 3 bases from J, with 5 bases between. The length of the CDR3 is 11 residues. CDR1 and CDR2 from the germline V gene are GTSNPN and SVGIG (reference sequence). The CDR3 DNA reads TGTGCCTGGGACCGTGGAAACACCATATATTTT. Amino acid sequence: CAWDRGNTIYF.

In this sample, this clonotype turned up many times. V is TRBV3-1 and J is TRBJ2-5; D may be TRBD2 (6 bases). The V end was cut by 4 bases, the J end by 5 bases, with 17 bases between. The CDR3 runs 15 residues. Per germline, CDR1 LGHDT and CDR2 YNNKEL (reference sequence). In DNA, the CDR3 is TGTGCCAGCAGCCCCCCGGGCGGGGTTCAGGAGACCCAGTACTTC. The encoded protein is CASSPPGGVQETQYF.

The chain links TRBV7-9 to TRBJ1-1; D unresolved. The CDR3 contains 14 residues. V lost 3 bases, J lost 3 bases, and 11 bases lay in between. Germline CDR1 SEHNR, CDR2 FQNEAQ (reference sequence). The CDR3 bases are TGTGCCAGCAGCTTTAAGTTGGGTGACACTGAAGCTTTCTTT. It translates to CASSFKLGDTEAFF.

This clonotype has a handful of counts. This chain links TRBV12-3 or TRBV12-4 with TRBJ2-3; TRBD2 matches at 9 bases. V was clipped by 4 bases and J by 4 bases; unmatched bases: 9. The length of the CDR3 is 16 residues. CDR3 amino acids: CASSSLAGIGADTQYF. In nucleotides, the CDR3 is TGTGCCAGCAGTTCCCTAGCGGGGATTGGCGCAGATACGCAGTATTTT.

In its sample, this clonotype was seen a few times. The chain uses TRBV2 and TRBJ1-4; a possible D gene is TRBD1 (6 bases). Looked up from germline, CDR1 is SNHLY and CDR2 is FYNNEI. This CDR3 is 15 amino acids long. The V end lost 4 bases, the J end lost 3 bases, and 12 bases lay between the germline ends. The CDR3 here is CASSADRPSNEKLFF. CDR3 nucleotides: TGTGCCAGCAGTGCAGACAGGCCGTCTAATGAAAAACTGTTTTTT.

The chain couples TRBV20-1 to TRBJ1-6; D remains unclear. The CDR3 is 12 amino acids. Trimming took off 5 bases at V and 7 bases at J, with 9 bases between the two ends. Germline-derived CDR1 and CDR2 are DFQATT and SNEGSKA (reference sequence). As DNA, the CDR3 is TGCAGTGCTTCTACACCAAATTCACCCCTCCACTTT. Its protein product is CSASTPNSPLHF.

V usage is TRBV5-1 and J usage is TRBJ1-2; 7 nucleotides match TRBD1. The length of the CDR3 is 15 residues. J gave up 1 base and V 3 bases, and 6 bases lay outside the gene matches. The germline gives CDR1 SGHRS, CDR2 YFSETQ. CDR3 loop: CASSSRGQGNYGYTF. As DNA, the CDR3 is TGCGCCAGCAGCTCAAGGGGGCAGGGTAACTATGGCTACACCTTC. Full variable domain (remainder filled in from reference TRBV5-1 and TRBJ1-2): KAGVTQTPRYLIKTRGQQVTLSCSPISGHRSVSWYQQTPGQGLQFLFEYFSETQRNKGNFPGRFSGRQFSNSRSEMNVSTLELGDSALYLCASSSRGQGNYGYTFGSGTRLTVV.

V is TRBV19 and J is TRBJ2-2; the match to TRBD2 covers 12 bases. With V trimmed by 7 bases and J by 3 bases, 0 bases remained unmatched. Germline-derived CDR1 and CDR2 are LNHDA and SQIVND (reference sequence). This CDR3 contains 14 residues. CDR3 sequence reads: CASTSGGDTGELFF. CDR3 DNA sequence: TGTGCCAGTACTAGCGGGGGGGACACCGGGGAGCTGTTTTTT.

This chain connects TRBV7-3 to TRBJ1-1; no definite D call. This CDR3 comprises 13 residues. In germline, CDR1 is SGHTA, CDR2 FQGTGA. V was trimmed by 5 bases and J by 6 bases, leaving 13 bases between them. The CDR3 DNA reads as TGTGCCAGCAGCGAGACACGTGGGTCTGAAGCTTTCTTT. It yields the protein CASSETRGSEAFF. Complete variable domain (other parts from reference TRBV7-3 and TRBJ1-1): GAGVSQTPSNKVTEKGKYVELRCDPISGHTALYWYRQSLGQGPEFLIYFQGTGAADDSGLPNDRFFAVRPEGSVSTLKIQRTERGDSAVYLCASSETRGSEAFFGQGTRLTVV.

A few counts support this clonotype. The V gene is TRBV5-4, the J gene TRBJ1-6; D remains ambiguous. Germline CDR1 is SGHNT and CDR2 is YYREEE (reference sequence). The CDR3 sequence is 12 residues long. Trimming took 4 bases from V and 9 from J, leaving 8 bases between them. Here the CDR3 DNA reads TGTGCCAGCAGCCCAGCGGGTTCACCCCTCCACTTT. The encoded protein is CASSPAGSPLHF.

The rearrangement uses TRBV6-5 and TRBJ1-6; the D is unclear. V was trimmed by 6 bases and J by 0 bases, leaving 6 bases between them. CDR1 and CDR2 from the germline V gene are MNHEY and SVGAGI. CDR3 length equals 14 residues. The CDR3 is CASSPTSYNSPLHF. In DNA, the CDR3 is TGTGCCAGCAGCCCGACCTCCTATAATTCACCCCTCCACTTT.

This clonotype was picked up a small number of times. V gene TRBV24-1 combines with J gene TRBJ1-5; D ambiguous. Deletions cut 2 bases from V and 6 bases from J, with 10 bases between. Per the germline V gene, CDR1 is KGHDR and CDR2 is SFDVKD. The CDR3 spans 14 residues. The CDR3, as DNA: TGTGCCACCAGTGATTCGGACGTGGGTCAGCCCCAGCATTTT. This sequence encodes CATSDSDVGQPQHF.

The chain employs TRBV5-6 and TRBJ2-7; 8 bases agree with TRBD1. The germline V gene encodes CDR1 SGHDT and CDR2 YYEEEE. After removal of 4 bases from V and 6 bases from J, the junction contained 9 bases not matched to a gene. The CDR3 extends over 14 amino acids. CDR3 DNA sequence: TGTGCCAGCAGCACCCGGGACAGGCCCTCCGAGCAGTACGTC. Protein product: CASSTRDRPSEQYV.